What follows are 21 T cell receptor beta chains derived from one specimen sequenced in a study of blood T cell repertoires in COVID-19. Only in-frame clones appear in the TCRdb table, and some are missing; sequencing was by immunoSEQ multiplex PCR. Counted here are 35,000 to 50,000 clones, 90% occurring once; the ten biggest clones make up 2.5% to 3%. Sequenced material: peripheral blood. Receptor source: a man over 45 with active COVID-19.

This chain joins TRBV2 and TRBJ2-5, with unresolved D. The CDR3 totals 11 residues. Per germline, CDR1 SNHLY and CDR2 FYNNEI. Trimming removed 6 bases from V and 2 bases from J, with 4 bases in between. CDR3 coding DNA: TGTGCCAGCAGGGAGCAAGAGACCCAGTACTTC. Amino acids: CASREQETQYF.

The chain employs TRBV9 and TRBJ1-4, with a possible D match to TRBD1 (5 bases). Germline lookup yields CDR1 SGDLS and CDR2 YYNGEE. This CDR3 has 14 residues. Trimming left V 0 bases short and J 5 bases short, with 8 bases between. The CDR3 DNA reads TGTGCCAGCAGCGTAGCAGGGAACAATGAAAAACTGTTTTTT. This encodes CASSVAGNNEKLFF.

The chain recombines TRBV7-2 with TRBJ1-5, with D tentatively TRBD1 (5 bases). The CDR3 length is 14 residues. The germline CDR1 and CDR2 sequences are SGHTA and FQGNSA. V lost 0 bases to trimming and J lost 5 bases, with 8 bases between them. CDR3 protein: CASSLARGDQPQHF. Written as DNA, the CDR3 is TGTGCCAGCAGCTTAGCGCGGGGCGATCAGCCCCAGCATTTT.

V usage is TRBV7-8 and J usage is TRBJ2-3; 13 nucleotides agree with TRBD2. In germline, CDR1 is SGHVS, CDR2 FQNEAQ. The CDR3 totals 19 residues. Unmatched junction bases numbered 11, after V lost 5 bases and J lost 0 bases. CDR3 coding DNA: TGTGCCAGCAGCGCTACGACTAGCGGGGGGCTGGCTAGCACAGATACGCAGTATTTT. It is translated as CASSATTSGGLASTDTQYF. Using reference TRBV7-8 and TRBJ2-3 for the parts outside the CDR3, the full variable domain is GAGVSQSPRYKVAKRGQDVALRCDPISGHVSLFWYQQALGQGPEFLTYFQNEAQLDKSGLPSDRFFAERPEGSVSTLKIQRTQQEDSAVYLCASSATTSGGLASTDTQYFGPGTRLTVL.

The rearrangement uses TRBV9 and TRBJ1-1; no reliable D call. Germline-derived CDR1 and CDR2 are SGDLS and YYNGEE. The CDR3 length is 13 residues. V shed 4 bases and J shed 5 bases, with 12 bases lying between them. The CDR3 region is CASSRTEGTEAFF. CDR3 in DNA: TGTGCCAGCAGCCGGACGGAGGGAACTGAAGCTTTCTTT.

This clone came up once. The V call is TRBV19, the J call TRBJ2-6; TRBD1 matches 9 bases. CDR3 length equals 17 residues. Germline CDR1 is LNHDA and CDR2 is SQIVND (reference sequence). V shed 1 base, J shed 1 base, and the junction held 2 bases outside the gene matches. This CDR3 reads CASSIGGTGSGANVLTF. CDR3 coding DNA: TGTGCCAGTAGTATAGGAGGGACAGGGTCTGGGGCCAACGTCCTGACTTTC.

The chain carries TRBV30 and TRBJ2-7; possible D gene TRBD1, 5 bases. CDR3 length equals 11 residues. Trimming shortened V by 7 bases and J by 6 bases, and 13 bases separated the two germline ends. Per the germline V gene, CDR1 is GTSNPN and CDR2 is SVGIG (reference sequence). As DNA, the CDR3 is TGTGCCTCAGGGATTTCCGCCGAGCAGTACTTC. Its translation is CASGISAEQYF.

The V call is TRBV10-3, the J call TRBJ2-1; 7 positions match TRBD1. The V segment lost 4 bases and the J segment 7 bases; nucleotides outside the gene matches: 7. CDR1 and CDR2 from the germline V gene are ENHRY and SYGVKD. The CDR3 length is 14 residues. This chain's CDR3 is CAISVGPGGNEQFF. The CDR3 nucleotides are TGTGCCATCAGTGTGGGGCCAGGGGGTAATGAGCAGTTCTTC.

The rearrangement joins TRBV7-6 to TRBJ2-1; D perhaps matches TRBD1 (6 bases). The germline V and J ends were trimmed by 5 bases and 0 bases, with 11 bases remaining between them. This CDR3 is built from 15 residues. The V gene's germline CDR1 is SGHVS and CDR2 FNYEAQ. The CDR3 DNA reads as TGTGCCAGCAGCGCTGACAGGACCTCCTACAATGAGCAGTTCTTC. As protein: CASSADRTSYNEQFF.

V usage is TRBV12-3 or TRBV12-4 and J usage is TRBJ2-7; D is ambiguous. The CDR3 sequence is 13 residues long. The ends were cut back, 2 bases at V and 0 bases at J, with 5 bases in the middle. The CDR3 DNA reads TGTGCCAGCAGTTTACTAAGCTCCTACGAGCAGTACTTC. This codes for CASSLLSSYEQYF.

The rearrangement links TRBV7-6 to TRBJ1-3; D is unclear. The CDR3 is 15 residues long. Germline lookup yields CDR1 SGHVS and CDR2 FNYEAQ. V was pared by 2 bases and J by 2 bases, with 10 bases between. The CDR3 protein is CASSLLAQAGNTIYF. The CDR3 DNA is TGTGCCAGCAGCTTACTCGCTCAGGCTGGAAACACCATATATTTT.

The chain recombines TRBV5-1 with TRBJ1-2, with a possible D match to TRBD1 (6 bases). The CDR3 is made up of 13 amino acids. Germline loops: CDR1 SGHRS, CDR2 YFSETQ. Trimming removed 5 bases from V and 0 bases from J, with 8 bases in between. The CDR3 protein is CASSTGTNYGYTF. In DNA, the CDR3 is TGCGCCAGCAGTACAGGGACTAACTATGGCTACACCTTC.

This rearrangement joins TRBV11-2 to TRBJ1-2, with D maybe TRBD1 (5 bases). CDR1 SGHAT and CDR2 FQNNGV come from the germline V gene. The CDR3 length is 14 residues. Trimming removed 3 bases from V and 8 bases from J, with 16 bases in between. The CDR3 nucleotides are TGTGCCAGCAGCTTGGGCGGGGACGTGAGGGGCTACACCTTC. Its protein product is CASSLGGDVRGYTF.

The chain uses TRBV9 and TRBJ2-3; 8 bases fit TRBD2. This CDR3 has 15 residues. J lost 0 bases, V lost 4 bases, and 4 bases had no gene match. Germline assignment: CDR1 SGDLS and CDR2 YYNGEE. CDR3 nucleotide sequence: TGTGCCAGCAGCTGGGGCGGGGGGAGCACAGATACGCAGTATTTT. Translation: CASSWGGGSTDTQYF.

This clone was counted a few times. The chain joins TRBV6-2 or TRBV6-3 to TRBJ2-2; D might be TRBD2 (5 bases). The CDR3 runs 15 residues. Germline V gene data show CDR1 as MNHEY and CDR2 as SVGEGT. V was pared by 2 bases and J by 2 bases, with 9 bases between. The CDR3 nucleotides read TGTGCCAGCAGTTACGGAGGTACTAACACCGGGGAGCTGTTTTTT. Translating gives CASSYGGTNTGELFF.

The chain uses TRBV3-1 (or the pseudogene TRBV3-2) and TRBJ2-5; the match to TRBD2 covers 14 bases. CDR3 length: 16 residues. Germline CDR1 LGHDT, CDR2 YNNKEL (reference sequence). V lost 4 bases, J lost 2 bases, and 3 bases stayed unmatched. The CDR3 bases are TGTGCCAGCAGCCGGGGACTAGCGGGGGTACAAGAGACCCAGTACTTC. Translating gives CASSRGLAGVQETQYF.

This chain joins TRBV13 and TRBJ2-3; 8 bases align to TRBD2. The CDR3 has 16 amino acids. V was pared by 7 bases and J by 0 bases, with 9 bases of the junction left unmatched. Germline CDR1 and CDR2: PRHDT and FYEKMQ (reference sequence). CDR3 DNA sequence: TGTGCCAGCATCAGGATTCGCGGGGGGAGCACAGATACGCAGTATTTT. This translates into CASIRIRGGSTDTQYF.

This chain links TRBV6-5 with TRBJ1-1; D is unclear. The germline gives CDR1 MNHEY, CDR2 SVGAGI. The ends were cut back, 8 bases at V and 1 base at J, with 14 bases in the middle. CDR3 length equals 14 residues. The CDR3 loop is CASQKDSRNTEAFF. In DNA, the CDR3 is TGTGCCAGCCAAAAAGACTCCAGGAACACTGAAGCTTTCTTT.

This clone has just a few counts. The V and J genes are TRBV6-5 and TRBJ1-1; D is possibly TRBD1 (6 bases). Germline V lookup: CDR1 MNHEY, CDR2 SVGAGI. Trimming left V 6 bases short and J 4 bases short, with 18 bases between. The CDR3 totals 15 residues. The CDR3 loop is CASRGRGFRSTEAFF. DNA for the CDR3: TGTGCCAGCAGGGGCAGGGGCTTTCGGTCCACTGAAGCTTTCTTT.

The V and J genes are TRBV27 and TRBJ2-7, with D perhaps TRBD1 (5 bases). The CDR3 runs 13 residues. Per the germline V gene, CDR1 is MNHEY and CDR2 is SMNVEV (reference sequence). The V end lost 2 bases, the J end lost 1 base, and 6 bases lay between the germline ends. The CDR3 coding sequence is TGTGCCAGCAGTTTACAGGGTTCCTACGAGCAGTACTTC. Translated, it gives CASSLQGSYEQYF.

This chain links TRBV2 with TRBJ1-2; possible D gene TRBD1, 5 bases. Germline V CDR1 and CDR2: SNHLY, FYNNEI. This CDR3 is built from 12 residues. The V gene lost 6 bases and the J gene lost 4 bases, with 9 bases spanning the gap. Here the CDR3 DNA reads TGTGCCAGCAGAGCCGGGGGCTATGGCTACACCTTC. Its translation is CASRAGGYGYTF.